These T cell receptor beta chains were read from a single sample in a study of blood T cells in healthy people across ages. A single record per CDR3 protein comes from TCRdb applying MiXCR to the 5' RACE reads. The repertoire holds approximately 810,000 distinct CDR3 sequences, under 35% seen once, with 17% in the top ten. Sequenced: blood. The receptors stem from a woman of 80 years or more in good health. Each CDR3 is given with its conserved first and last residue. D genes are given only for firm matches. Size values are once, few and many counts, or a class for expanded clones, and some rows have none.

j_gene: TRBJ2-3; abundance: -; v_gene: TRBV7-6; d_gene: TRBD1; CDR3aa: CASSLRTGQDTDTQYF; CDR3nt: TGTGCCAGCAGCTTAAGGACGGGACAGGACACAGATACGCAGTATTTT
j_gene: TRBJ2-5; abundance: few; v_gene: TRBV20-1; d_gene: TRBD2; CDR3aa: CSALKRGGLETQYF; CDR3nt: TGCAGTGCTCTAAAGCGGGGGGGCCTGGAGACCCAGTACTTC
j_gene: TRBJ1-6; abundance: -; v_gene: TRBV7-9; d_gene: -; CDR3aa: CASSSSGSANSPLHF; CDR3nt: TGTGCCAGCAGCTCTTCAGGGAGTGCGAATTCACCCCTCCACTTT
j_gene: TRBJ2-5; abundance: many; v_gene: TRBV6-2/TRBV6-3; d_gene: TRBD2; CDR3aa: CASSPTSRLAGKETQYF; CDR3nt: TGTGCCAGCAGCCCTACTTCACGACTAGCGGGGAAAGAGACCCAGTACTTC
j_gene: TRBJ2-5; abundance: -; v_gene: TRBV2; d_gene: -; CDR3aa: CASSAQRQVQETQYF; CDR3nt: TGTGCCAGCAGTGCGCAAAGACAGGTCCAAGAGACCCAGTACTTC
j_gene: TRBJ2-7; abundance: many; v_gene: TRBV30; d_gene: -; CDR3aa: CAWSVTGEQYF; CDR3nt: TGTGCCTGGAGTGTAACGGGGGAGCAGTACTTC
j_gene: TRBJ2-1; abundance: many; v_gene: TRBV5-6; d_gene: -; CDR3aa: CASSGGGRGSYNEQFF; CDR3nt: TGTGCCAGCAGCGGAGGTGGCAGGGGCTCCTACAATGAGCAGTTCTTC
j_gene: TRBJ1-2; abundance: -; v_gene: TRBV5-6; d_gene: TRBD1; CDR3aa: CASSLDGQGYGYTF; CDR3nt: TGTGCCAGCAGCTTGGATGGACAGGGCTATGGCTACACCTTC
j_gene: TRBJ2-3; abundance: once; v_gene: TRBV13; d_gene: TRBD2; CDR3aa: CASSLGTSRMVDTQYF; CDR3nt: TGTGCCAGCAGCCTAGGGACTAGCCGAATGGTAGATACGCAGTATTTT
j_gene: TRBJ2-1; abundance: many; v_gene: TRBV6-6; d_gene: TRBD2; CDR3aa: CASSYARGTYNEQFF; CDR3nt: TGTGCCAGCAGTTACGCGCGGGGGACCTACAATGAGCAGTTCTTC
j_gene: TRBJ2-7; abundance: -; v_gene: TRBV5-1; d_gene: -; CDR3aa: CASSLGRTPYEQYF; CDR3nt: TGCGCCAGCAGCTTGGGGAGGACCCCCTACGAGCAGTACTTC
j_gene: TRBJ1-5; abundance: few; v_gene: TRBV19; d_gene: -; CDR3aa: CASSTTGTIGGQPQHF; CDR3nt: TGTGCCAGTAGTACAACCGGGACGATCGGGGGTCAGCCCCAGCATTTT
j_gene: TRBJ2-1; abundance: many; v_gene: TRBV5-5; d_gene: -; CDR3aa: CASSPLLRDFSYNEQFF; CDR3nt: TGTGCCAGCAGCCCTCTACTCCGGGACTTCTCCTACAATGAGCAGTTCTTC
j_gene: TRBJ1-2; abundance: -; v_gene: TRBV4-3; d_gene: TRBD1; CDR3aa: CASGQDGQGNYGYTF; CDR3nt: TGCGCCAGCGGCCAAGACGGACAGGGGAACTATGGCTACACCTTC
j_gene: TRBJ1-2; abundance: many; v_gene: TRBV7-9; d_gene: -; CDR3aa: CASSLALGGATGYTF; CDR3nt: TGTGCCAGCAGCTTAGCGCTGGGGGGCGCGACGGGCTACACCTTC
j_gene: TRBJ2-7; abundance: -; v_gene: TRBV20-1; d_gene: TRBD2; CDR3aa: CSARQRERSYEQYF; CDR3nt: TGCAGTGCTAGGCAGCGGGAGAGGTCCTACGAGCAGTACTTC
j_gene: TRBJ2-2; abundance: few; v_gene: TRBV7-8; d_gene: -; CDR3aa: CASSLEGGRGTGELFF; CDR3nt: TGTGCCAGCAGCCTGGAGGGGGGCCGGGGCACCGGGGAGCTGTTTTTT
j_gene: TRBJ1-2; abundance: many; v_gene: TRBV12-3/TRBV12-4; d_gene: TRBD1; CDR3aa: CASSRGGAGYGYTF; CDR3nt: TGTGCCAGCAGTAGAGGGGGCGCGGGGTATGGCTACACCTTC
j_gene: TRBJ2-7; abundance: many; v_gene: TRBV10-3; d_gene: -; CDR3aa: CATGGGYEQYF; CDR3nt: TGTGCCACCGGGGGCGGCTACGAGCAGTACTTC
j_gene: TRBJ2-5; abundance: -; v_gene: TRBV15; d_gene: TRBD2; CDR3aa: CATSRGLGGEETQYF; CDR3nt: TGTGCCACCAGCAGAGGTTTGGGGGGGGAAGAGACCCAGTACTTC
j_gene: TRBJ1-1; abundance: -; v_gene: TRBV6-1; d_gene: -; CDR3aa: CASSEVYNPGGEAFF; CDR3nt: TGTGCCAGCAGTGAAGTTTACAACCCGGGCGGTGAAGCTTTCTTT
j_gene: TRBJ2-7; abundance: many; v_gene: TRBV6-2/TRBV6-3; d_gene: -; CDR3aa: CASSYSEAVSYEQYF; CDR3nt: TGTGCCAGCAGTTACTCGGAGGCAGTTTCCTACGAGCAGTACTTC
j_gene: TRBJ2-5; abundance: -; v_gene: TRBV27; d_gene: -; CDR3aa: CASSPGFLGGSETQYF; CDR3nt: TGTGCCAGCAGCCCCGGCTTTTTAGGAGGCTCGGAGACCCAGTACTTC
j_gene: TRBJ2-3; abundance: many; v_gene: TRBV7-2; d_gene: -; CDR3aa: CASTGQGTDTQYF; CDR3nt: TGTGCCAGCACGGGACAAGGCACAGATACGCAGTATTTT
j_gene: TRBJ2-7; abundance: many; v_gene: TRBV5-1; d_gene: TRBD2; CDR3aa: CASSRGGGSYNEQYF; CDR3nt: TGCGCCAGCAGCCGCGGGGGGGGCTCCTACAATGAGCAGTACTTC
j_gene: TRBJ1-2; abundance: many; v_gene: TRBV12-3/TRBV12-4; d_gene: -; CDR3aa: CASSLQGATNYGYTF; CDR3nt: TGTGCCAGCAGTTTACAAGGCGCAACTAACTATGGCTACACCTTC
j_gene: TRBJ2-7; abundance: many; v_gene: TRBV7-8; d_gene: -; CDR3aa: CASSLVPQGEQYF; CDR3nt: TGTGCCAGCAGCTTAGTTCCCCAGGGCGAGCAGTACTTC
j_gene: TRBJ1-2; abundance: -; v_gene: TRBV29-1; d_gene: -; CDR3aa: CSVEAAPGLANYGYTF; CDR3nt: TGCAGCGTTGAAGCGGCACCGGGTCTAGCGAACTATGGCTACACCTTC
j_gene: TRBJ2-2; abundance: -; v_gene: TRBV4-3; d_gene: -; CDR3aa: CASSQEEGWGTGELFF; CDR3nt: TGCGCCAGCAGCCAAGAGGAGGGATGGGGCACCGGGGAGCTGTTTTTT
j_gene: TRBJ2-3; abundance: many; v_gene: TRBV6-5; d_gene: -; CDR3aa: CASSRGGGRGDTQYF; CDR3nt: TGTGCCAGCAGTCGGGGAGGGGGGCGAGGAGATACGCAGTATTTT
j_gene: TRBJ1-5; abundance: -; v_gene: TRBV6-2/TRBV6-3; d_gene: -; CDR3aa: CASSYRRKTESNQPQHF; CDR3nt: TGTGCCAGCAGTTACCGACGCAAAACCGAGAGCAATCAGCCCCAGCATTTT
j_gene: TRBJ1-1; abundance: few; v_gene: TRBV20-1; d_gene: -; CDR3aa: CSAGNLGSEAFF; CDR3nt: TGCAGTGCTGGCAATCTAGGCTCTGAAGCTTTCTTT
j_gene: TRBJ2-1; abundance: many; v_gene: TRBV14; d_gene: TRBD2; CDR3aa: CASTKAGAGEQFF; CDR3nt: TGTGCCAGCACCAAAGCGGGGGCAGGTGAGCAGTTCTTC
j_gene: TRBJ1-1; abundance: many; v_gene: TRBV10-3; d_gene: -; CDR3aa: CAIRARAPRDTEAFF; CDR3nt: TGTGCCATCAGGGCTCGGGCACCACGAGACACTGAAGCTTTCTTT
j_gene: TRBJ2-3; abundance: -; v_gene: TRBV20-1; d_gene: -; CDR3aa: CSAPQLGWGTQYF; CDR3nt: TGCAGTGCCCCTCAGCTGGGATGGGGGACGCAGTATTTT
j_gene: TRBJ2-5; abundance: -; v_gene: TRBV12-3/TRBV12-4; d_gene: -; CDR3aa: CANSRPGTVQETQYF; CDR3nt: TGCGCCAACAGTCGCCCCGGGACCGTGCAAGAGACCCAGTACTTC
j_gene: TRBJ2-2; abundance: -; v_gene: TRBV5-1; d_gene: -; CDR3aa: CASSGTGTNTGERFF; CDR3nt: TGCGCCAGCAGCGGGACCGGGACCAACACCGGGGAGCGGTTTTTT
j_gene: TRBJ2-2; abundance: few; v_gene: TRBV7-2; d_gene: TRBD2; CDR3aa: CASSLGRGDYTGELFF; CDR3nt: TGTGCCAGCAGCTTAGGGCGGGGGGACTACACCGGGGAGCTGTTTTTT
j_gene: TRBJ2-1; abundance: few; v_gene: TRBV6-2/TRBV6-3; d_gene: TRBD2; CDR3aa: CASSYLGTSKGNEQFF; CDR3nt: TGTGCCAGCAGTTACCTAGGGACTAGTAAGGGCAATGAGCAGTTCTTC
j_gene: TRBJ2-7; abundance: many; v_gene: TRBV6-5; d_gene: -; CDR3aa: CARTSGLRYEQYF; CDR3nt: TGTGCCAGGACGAGCGGGCTCCGTTACGAGCAGTACTTC
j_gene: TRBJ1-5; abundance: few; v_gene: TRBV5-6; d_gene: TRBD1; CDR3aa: CASSSGTGYSNQPQHF; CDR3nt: TGTGCCAGCAGCTCCGGGACAGGTTATAGCAATCAGCCCCAGCATTTT
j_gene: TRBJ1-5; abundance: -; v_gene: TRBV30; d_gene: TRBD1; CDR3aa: CAWSRQGFQPQHF; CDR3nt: TGTGCCTGGAGCCGACAGGGGTTTCAGCCCCAGCATTTT
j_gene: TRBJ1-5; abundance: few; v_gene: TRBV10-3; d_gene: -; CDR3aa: CAISEAGGGFSNQPQHF; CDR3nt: TGTGCCATCAGTGAAGCCGGTGGGGGATTTAGCAATCAGCCCCAGCATTTT
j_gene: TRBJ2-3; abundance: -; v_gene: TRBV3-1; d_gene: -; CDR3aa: CASADMLITDTQYF; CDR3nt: TGTGCCAGCGCCGACATGTTGATCACAGATACGCAGTATTTT
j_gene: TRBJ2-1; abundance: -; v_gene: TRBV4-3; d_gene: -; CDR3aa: CASSQLTGLSYNEQFF; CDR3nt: TGCGCCAGCAGCCAACTTACAGGGCTCTCCTACAATGAGCAGTTCTTC